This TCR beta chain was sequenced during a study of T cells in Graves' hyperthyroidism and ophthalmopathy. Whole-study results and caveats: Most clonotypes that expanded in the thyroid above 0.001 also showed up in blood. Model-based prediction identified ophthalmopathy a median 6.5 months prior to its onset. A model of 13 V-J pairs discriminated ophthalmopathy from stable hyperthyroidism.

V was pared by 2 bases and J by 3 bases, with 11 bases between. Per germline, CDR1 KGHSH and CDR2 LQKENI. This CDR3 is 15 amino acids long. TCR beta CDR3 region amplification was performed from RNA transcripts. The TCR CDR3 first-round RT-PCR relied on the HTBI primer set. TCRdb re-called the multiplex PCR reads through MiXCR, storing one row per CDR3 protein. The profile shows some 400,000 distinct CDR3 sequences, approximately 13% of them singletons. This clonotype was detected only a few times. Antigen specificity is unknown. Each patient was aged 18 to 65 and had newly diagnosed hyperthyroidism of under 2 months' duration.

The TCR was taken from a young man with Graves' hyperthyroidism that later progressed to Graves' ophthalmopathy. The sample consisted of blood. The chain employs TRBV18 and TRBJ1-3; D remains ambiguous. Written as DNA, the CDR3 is TGTGCCAGCTCACCAGGGCAGGCCTATGGAAACACCATATATTTT. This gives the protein CASSPGQAYGNTIYF. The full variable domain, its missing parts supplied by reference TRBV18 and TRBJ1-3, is NAGVMQNPRHLVRRRGQEARLRCSPMKGHSHVYWYRQLPEEGLKFMVYLQKENIIDESGMPKERFSAEFPKEGPSILRIQQVVRGDSAAYFCASSPGQAYGNTIYFGEGSWLTVV.